This T cell receptor (beta chain) is from a study of cytomegalovirus exposure and HLA in healthy donors. Findings and limits, study-wide: It was assumed in the presence/absence analyses that sequencing depth was roughly uniform across donors.

A word on this clone: Its specificity is not known.

13 Jbeta primers and 60 Vbeta primers were used for the PCR. Assay: immunoSEQ multiplex PCR; the TCRdb copy retains only in-frame clones and omits some. The table lists about 150,000 clones, roughly 80% of them singletons. Trimming removed 3 bases at V and 1 base at J, with 11 bases between. The germline V gene encodes CDR1 LNHDA and CDR2 SQIVND (reference sequence). CDR3 length equals 15 residues. At sampling all donors were nominally healthy, likely with unrecorded immune exposures. The sequencing input was PBMCs. The V call is TRBV19, the J call TRBJ2-3; D possibly corresponds to TRBD2 (5 bases). The receptor's source is a man aged 30 to 45 in good health and CMV-seropositive. The CDR3 is CASSIFAEGTDTQYF. The CDR3 DNA sequence: TGTGCCAGTAGTATTTTTGCGGAGGGCACAGATACGCAGTATTTT.